Listed here are 15 T cell receptor beta chains from one sample, sequenced in a study of human T cells and chemical hapten exposure. TCRdb recomputed calls from the RACE reads with MiXCR, one row per CDR3 protein. The sample lists roughly 180,000 distinct CDR3 sequences, about 14% seen once, with around 1.7% in the top ten. As for time point: patch test 1, 2 weeks after DPC sensitization. Treatment in this sample: therapeutic diphenylcyclopropenone sensitization with weekly scalp DPC. This material consisted of whole blood, taken in connection with sensitization to the hapten diphenylcyclopropenone (DPC). The receptors derive from a woman aged 30 to 39 with alopecia areata. Some clones in this sample may be carry-over from other donors' samples.

This clonotype was seen at least ten times. At one end, the junction sequence differs from germline, possibly due to a read error. The J gene is TRBJ1-2, the V gene TRBV3-1; D possibly corresponds to TRBD1 (6 bases). Germline values: CDR1 LGHDT, CDR2 YNNKEL (reference sequence). The CDR3 sequence is 12 residues long. The CDR3 is CASSQGGYGYTF. The CDR3 DNA is TGTGCCAGCAGTCAAGGGGGCTATGGCTACACCTTC.

This clonotype was seen at least ten times. The chain links TRBV27 to TRBJ1-6, with TRBD1 matching 9 bases. Germline V CDR1 and CDR2: MNHEY, SMNVEV (reference sequence). The CDR3 consists of 15 residues. Unmatched junction bases numbered 7, after V lost 5 bases and J lost 8 bases. DNA of the CDR3: TGTGCCAGCAGTCCGTACAGGGACAGGGATTCACCCCTCCACTTT. This sequence encodes CASSPYRDRDSPLHF.

This clonotype was seen repeatedly, ten times or more. This sequence joins TRBV6-4 and TRBJ2-1; 7 positions match TRBD2. Germline loops: CDR1 MRHNA, CDR2 SNTAGT. The length of the CDR3 is 14 residues. Trimming removed 5 bases from V and 0 bases from J; junction bases left unmatched: 1. The CDR3 DNA reads TGTGCCAGCAGTCAGCGGGACTCCTACAATGAGCAGTTCTTC. It encodes CASSQRDSYNEQFF.

This clonotype occurred a few times. V is TRBV20-1 and J is TRBJ2-5, with D tentatively TRBD1 (6 bases). CDR1 is DFQATT and CDR2 is SNEGSKA in the germline V gene (reference sequence). Trimming left V 8 bases short and J 3 bases short, with 13 bases between. The CDR3 is 12 residues long. The CDR3 DNA is TGCAGTCCAGCCCGACAGGAAGAGACCCAGTACTTC. It is translated as CSPARQEETQYF.

The chain combines TRBV5-4 with TRBJ2-3; 13 positions match TRBD2. V lost 5 bases to trimming and J lost 2 bases; unmatched junction nucleotides: 8. This CDR3 is built from 17 residues. Looked up from germline, CDR1 is SGHNT and CDR2 is YYREEE (reference sequence). The CDR3 DNA is TGTGCCAGCAGGCCCACTAGCGGGGGGGTTGACACAGATACGCAGTATTTT. Protein sequence: CASRPTSGGVDTDTQYF.

The chain has TRBV10-3 and TRBJ2-5; D may correspond to TRBD1 or TRBD2 (6 bases each). V lost 2 bases and J lost 5, with 15 bases in between. The CDR3 covers 15 residues. Per the germline V gene, CDR1 is ENHRY and CDR2 is SYGVKD. CDR3 bases: TGTGCCATCAGTGAGAGATGGGGGGCCCAGGAGACCCAGTACTTC. It yields the protein CAISERWGAQETQYF.

Comments on this clonotype: This may be a read error: a much more frequent sequence differs by one nucleotide. The chain combines TRBV3-1 with TRBJ1-2; maybe TRBD1 (5 bases). The CDR3 loop spans 14 amino acids. Germline CDR1 is LGHDT and CDR2 is YNNKEL (reference sequence). Here the CDR3 DNA reads TGTGCCAGCGGCCAACCGGGACGGACCTATGGCTACACCTTC. Residues: CASGQPGRTYGYTF.

This clonotype has only a few counts. The rearrangement links TRBV12-5 to TRBJ1-5; 9 nucleotides align to TRBD1. This CDR3 contains 15 residues. V lost 7 bases to trimming and J lost 3 bases; unmatched junction nucleotides: 7. CDR1 is LGHNT and CDR2 is FRNRAP in the germline V gene. CDR3 coding DNA: TGTGCTAGTGCCCCGGACAGGGGATTCAATCAGCCCCAGCATTTT. Translation gives CASAPDRGFNQPQHF.

The V call is TRBV30, the J call TRBJ1-6, with no clear D. CDR1 GTSNPN and CDR2 SVGIG come from the germline V gene (reference sequence). V was trimmed by 3 bases and J by 1 base, leaving 13 bases between them. This CDR3 has 16 amino acids. The CDR3, as DNA: TGTGCCTGGAGCCAAAGTCGGAATTCCTATAATTCACCCCTCCACTTT. Protein product: CAWSQSRNSYNSPLHF.

The chain recombines TRBV5-5 with TRBJ2-7; 9 bases map to TRBD1. Germline V gene data show CDR1 as SGHKS and CDR2 as YYEKEE (reference sequence). This CDR3 is built from 16 residues. V trimming: 0 bases; J trimming: 2 bases; junction bases outside the gene matches: 6. CDR3 sequence (DNA): TGTGCCAGCAGCTTGGTGTCGCGGACAGGGGCCTACGAGCAGTACTTC. Encoded protein: CASSLVSRTGAYEQYF. The complete variable domain, with remaining parts taken from reference TRBV5-5 and TRBJ2-7, reads DAGVTQSPTHLIKTRGQQVTLRCSPISGHKSVSWYQQVLGQGPQFIFQYYEKEERGRGNFPDRFSARQFPNYSSELNVNALLLGDSALYLCASSLVSRTGAYEQYFGPGTRLTVT.

The V call is TRBV7-6, the J call TRBJ1-4, with a tentative D call TRBD1 (5 bases). This CDR3 has 14 residues. Germline assignment: CDR1 SGHVS and CDR2 FNYEAQ. Trimming removed 4 bases from V and 4 bases from J, with 10 bases in between. This CDR3 is CASSSRTYNEKLFF. The CDR3 DNA sequence: TGTGCCAGCAGCTCAAGGACATATAATGAAAAACTGTTTTTT.

This clonotype was counted at least ten times. This sequence joins TRBV19 and TRBJ2-5, with D perhaps TRBD1 (5 bases). The V end lost 9 bases, the J end lost 6 bases, and 14 bases lay between the germline ends. Germline assignment: CDR1 LNHDA and CDR2 SQIVND (reference sequence). This CDR3 region has 12 residues. Here the CDR3 reads CARSQGKKTQYF. For the CDR3, the DNA is TGTGCCAGGAGTCAGGGTAAAAAGACCCAGTACTTC.

The chain uses TRBV14 and TRBJ2-1; a weak D match, TRBD2 (5 bases). CDR3 size: 18 residues. Looked up from germline, CDR1 is SGHDN and CDR2 is FVKESK. V was clipped by 3 bases and J by 5 bases, with 23 bases between them. The CDR3 sequence is CASSQPKMDFPFNNEQFF. In nucleotides, the CDR3 is TGTGCCAGCAGCCAGCCGAAAATGGACTTTCCCTTTAACAATGAGCAGTTCTTC.

This chain connects TRBV18 to TRBJ1-1; D uncertain. In germline, CDR1 is KGHSH, CDR2 LQKENI. CDR3 size: 12 residues. The ends were cut back, 6 bases at V and 5 bases at J, with 10 bases in the middle. The CDR3 DNA sequence: TGTGCCAGCTCTGCGGTTGGGACTGAAGCTTTCTTT. Translating gives CASSAVGTEAFF.

This clonotype was counted only a few times. This chain joins TRBV11-2 and TRBJ1-6, with 7 bases matching TRBD1. After removal of 2 bases from V and 1 base from J, the junction contained 2 bases not matched to a gene. Germline values: CDR1 SGHAT, CDR2 FQNNGV. This CDR3 has 16 amino acids. CDR3 loop: CASSLTGESYNSPLHF. The CDR3, as DNA: TGTGCCAGCAGCTTAACAGGGGAGTCCTATAATTCACCCCTCCACTTT.